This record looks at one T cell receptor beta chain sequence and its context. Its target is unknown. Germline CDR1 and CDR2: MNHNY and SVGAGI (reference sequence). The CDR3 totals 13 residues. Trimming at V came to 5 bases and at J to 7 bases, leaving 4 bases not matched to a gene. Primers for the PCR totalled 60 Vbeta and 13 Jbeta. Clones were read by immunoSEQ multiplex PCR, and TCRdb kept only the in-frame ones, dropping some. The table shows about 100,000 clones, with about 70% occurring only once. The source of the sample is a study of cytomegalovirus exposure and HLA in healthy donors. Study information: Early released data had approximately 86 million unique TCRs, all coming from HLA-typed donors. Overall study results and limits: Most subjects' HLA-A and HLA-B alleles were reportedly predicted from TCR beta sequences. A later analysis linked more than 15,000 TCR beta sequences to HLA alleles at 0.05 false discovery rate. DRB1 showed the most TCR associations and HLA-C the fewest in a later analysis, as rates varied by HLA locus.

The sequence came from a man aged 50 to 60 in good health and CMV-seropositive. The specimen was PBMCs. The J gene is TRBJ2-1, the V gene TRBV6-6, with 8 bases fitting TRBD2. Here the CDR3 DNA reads TGTGCCAGCAGTGGCCGGGGGGGAAATGAGCAGTTCTTC. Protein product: CASSGRGGNEQFF.